The rows below give T cell receptor beta chains drawn from one sample of a study of cytomegalovirus exposure and HLA in healthy donors. TCRdb's copy holds only in-frame clones and misses some; the assay was immunoSEQ multiplex PCR. The profile covers 130,000 or so clones, with 77% appearing a single time and over 0.9% taken by the ten largest. Sequencing was carried out using PBMCs. These receptor sequences come from a woman aged 60-75 years in good health and CMV-seronegative. Each CDR3 is given with its conserved first and last residue. D genes are given only for firm matches. Clone size appears in some rows only: once, few, many, or a class for an expanded clone.

d_call j_call v_call clone_size cdr3_aa cdr3_nt
. TRBJ1-2 TRBV19 . CASSDTGRAAYGYTF TGTGCCAGTAGCGACACAGGGAGGGCCGCCTATGGCTACACCTTC
TRBD2 TRBJ2-4 TRBV7-8 . CASSPRLAGMIKNIQYF TGTGCCAGCAGCCCCAGACTAGCGGGAATGATTAAAAACATTCAGTACTTC
TRBD1 TRBJ1-1 TRBV27 . CASSPYRGRDTEAFF TGTGCCAGCAGTCCGTACAGGGGGCGCGACACTGAAGCTTTCTTT
TRBD2 TRBJ2-2 TRBV5-1 . CASSPGLASTAGELFF TGCGCCAGCAGCCCCGGACTAGCGTCAACAGCGGGGGAGCTGTTTTTT
. TRBJ2-2 TRBV5-1 . CASSSMAGSTGELFF TGCGCCAGCAGTTCCATGGCGGGATCCACCGGGGAGCTGTTTTTT
. TRBJ2-5 TRBV4-1 few CASSQVERQETQYF TGCGCCAGCAGCCAAGTGGAGCGGCAAGAGACCCAGTACTTC
TRBD1 TRBJ1-1 TRBV29-1 once CSVAAGRGRETEAFF TGCAGCGTTGCGGCTGGCAGGGGGCGAGAGACTGAAGCTTTCTTT
TRBD1 TRBJ2-4 TRBV2 . CASSLIGTVNIQYF TGTGCCAGCAGTTTAATTGGGACAGTAAACATTCAGTACTTC
TRBD1 TRBJ1-6 TRBV5-1 . CASSLGGQGNSPLHF TGCGCCAGCAGCTTAGGGGGACAGGGGAATTCACCCCTCCACTTT
TRBD1 TRBJ1-6 TRBV7-9 . CSSIRPDRISSPLHF TGTTCCAGCATCAGGCCGGACAGGATCTCTTCACCCCTTCACTTT
. TRBJ1-3 TRBV6-1 . CASSEVGRGGNTIYF TGTGCCAGCAGTGAAGTTGGCCGGGGAGGAAACACCATATATTTT
TRBD1 TRBJ1-2 TRBV5-1 . CASSPDRVDYGYTF TGCGCCAGCAGCCCGGACAGGGTGGACTATGGCTACACCTTC
. TRBJ1-1 TRBV27 . CASSPFPAGDKAFF TGTGCCAGCAGTCCCTTCCCGGCCGGGGACAAAGCTTTCTTT
TRBD2 TRBJ2-7 TRBV27 . CATATSGSTYEQYF TGTGCCACCGCGACTAGCGGGAGTACCTACGAGCAGTACTTC
TRBD1 TRBJ2-5 TRBV4-1 once CASSQETGDQEAQYF TGCGCCAGCAGCCAGGAGACAGGGGACCAAGAGGCCCAGTACTTC
. TRBJ2-7 TRBV14 . CASSQARWEQYF TGTGCCAGCAGCCAAGCCCGGTGGGAGCAGTACTTC
. TRBJ2-7 TRBV4-1 . CASSQDLRGPLGSSYEQYF TGCGCCAGCAGCCAAGATCTTAGGGGCCCCCTGGGCAGCTCCTACGAGCAGTACTTC
TRBD2 TRBJ2-5 TRBV5-1 . CASSLDGLVGSQETQYF TGCGCCAGCAGCTTGGACGGACTAGTCGGGTCCCAAGAGACCCAGTACTTC
TRBD1 TRBJ2-2 TRBV19 . CASSRDRVRQGNTGELFF TGTGCCAGTAGTAGGGATCGTGTGCGACAGGGGAACACCGGGGAGCTGTTTTTT
TRBD2 TRBJ2-2 TRBV7-3 . CASKPLAAAGELFF TGTGCCAGCAAACCCCTAGCGGCGGCCGGGGAGCTGTTTTTT
. TRBJ2-3 TRBV27 . CASSLYSQTDTQYF TGTGCCAGCAGTTTGTACAGTCAGACGGATACGCAGTATTTT
TRBD2 TRBJ2-1 TRBV29-1 . CSGGGRGDNEQFF TGCAGCGGCGGGGGTAGGGGAGACAATGAGCAGTTCTTC
TRBD1 TRBJ2-7 TRBV2 once CASRLGQNSYEQYF TGTGCCAGCAGGTTGGGACAGAACTCCTACGAGCAGTACTTC
. TRBJ2-7 TRBV6-5 . CASSPSVRSYEQYF TGTGCCAGCAGCCCCTCGGTAAGAAGCTACGAGCAGTACTTC